Below, 10 T cell receptor beta chains from the same sample are listed, as sequenced in a study of T cell repertoires in cytomegalovirus infection. TCRdb redid the calling of the reads with MiXCR, one entry per CDR3 protein. The table has roughly 760,000 distinct CDR3 sequences, 35% to 45% seen once. The sequencing input was PBMCs. These receptors were taken from a human donor in good health (CMV status not recorded). Some clones in this sample may be carry-over from other donors' samples.

The rearrangement uses TRBV28 and TRBJ1-2; TRBD1 matches 8 bases. The ends lost 8 bases at V and 8 bases at J; junction bases unmatched: 7. This CDR3 is 12 amino acids long. Germline lookup yields CDR1 MDHEN and CDR2 SYDVKM. CDR3 nucleotides: TGTGCCAGCCATCGGACAGGGAGGGGCTACACCTTC. Protein sequence: CASHRTGRGYTF.

J is TRBJ2-4 and V is TRBV27; D might be TRBD1 (6 bases). The CDR3 is 16 residues long. Germline loops: CDR1 MNHEY, CDR2 SMNVEV (reference sequence). The V end lost 3 bases, the J end lost 0 bases, and 12 bases lay between the germline ends. CDR3 nucleotide sequence: TGTGCCAGCAGTTTTGGGGGCCGACTAGCCAAAAACATTCAGTACTTC. This codes for CASSFGGRLAKNIQYF.

The rearrangement joins TRBV12-5 to TRBJ2-5; TRBD1 might be the D (5 bases). This CDR3 has 13 amino acids. Trimming took off 6 bases at V and 3 bases at J, with 11 bases between the two ends. Germline V CDR1 and CDR2: LGHNT, FRNRAP. CDR3 amino acids: CASGAGWEETQYF. CDR3 nucleotide sequence: TGTGCTAGTGGGGCAGGGTGGGAAGAGACCCAGTACTTC.

The chain is built from TRBV19 and TRBJ2-7; 10 bases are shared with TRBD2. Germline CDR1 and CDR2: LNHDA and SQIVND (reference sequence). V was clipped by 3 bases and J by 12 bases; unmatched bases: 8. The CDR3 is 13 amino acids. DNA for the CDR3: TGTGCCAGTAGTATTCTAGCGGGAGATTATCGGTACTTC. Protein product: CASSILAGDYRYF.

The chain uses TRBV4-1 and TRBJ2-2; tentatively, D is TRBD2 (6 bases). Germline CDR1 MGHRA, CDR2 YSYEKL. Trimming removed 4 bases from V and 4 bases from J, with 13 bases in between. The CDR3 has 15 amino acids. CDR3 region: CASSPRLGGTGELFF. The CDR3 DNA reads as TGCGCCAGCAGCCCCCGACTAGGTGGCACCGGGGAGCTGTTTTTT.

This clonotype has more than one count but fewer than ten. The CDR3 loop reads CASSIAPVGSSYNEQFF. DNA of the CDR3: TGTGCCAGTAGTATAGCACCCGTAGGATCCTCCTACAATGAGCAGTTCTTC. The chain uses TRBV19 and TRBJ2-1, with D unclear. V was clipped by 1 base and J by 0 bases, with 13 bases between them. The CDR3 covers 17 residues. Germline assignment: CDR1 LNHDA and CDR2 SQIVND (reference sequence).

This clonotype has only a few counts. The rearrangement links TRBV2 to TRBJ1-2; D possibly corresponds to TRBD1 (6 bases). Trimming removed 1 base at V and 3 bases at J, with 15 bases between. Germline V gene lookup returns CDR1 SNHLY and CDR2 FYNNEI. CDR3 length equals 16 residues. The CDR3 spells CASSEVVGGRDYGYTF. The CDR3 bases are TGTGCCAGCAGTGAAGTTGTTGGGGGGCGAGACTATGGCTACACCTTC.

The CDR3 sequence is CASSYSNIGGQPQHF. CDR3 bases: TGTGCCAGCAGTTACTCGAACATAGGTGGTCAGCCCCAGCATTTT. This rearrangement joins TRBV6-6 to TRBJ1-5; no definite D call. The V gene lost 0 bases and the J gene lost 6 bases, with 12 bases spanning the gap. In germline, CDR1 is MNHNY, CDR2 SVGAGI (reference sequence). The CDR3 has 15 residues.

The sample holds a few counts of this clonotype. The rearrangement joins TRBV7-8 to TRBJ2-2, with 10 bases fitting TRBD1. Germline CDR1 is SGHVS and CDR2 is FQNEAQ. V shed 4 bases and J 3 bases; nucleotides not matched to a gene: 2. The CDR3 loop spans 15 amino acids. The CDR3 here is CASSWGQGHTGELFF. The CDR3, as DNA: TGTGCCAGCAGCTGGGGACAGGGGCACACCGGGGAGCTGTTTTTT.

The chain recombines TRBV27 with TRBJ2-2, with D perhaps being TRBD1 or TRBD2 (6 bases each). The CDR3 covers 12 residues. Germline lookup yields CDR1 MNHEY and CDR2 SMNVEV (reference sequence). Trimming shortened V by 10 bases and J by 7 bases, and 13 bases separated the two germline ends. The CDR3 spells CATGGGFGELFF. DNA of the CDR3: TGTGCCACCGGAGGGGGTTTCGGGGAGCTGTTTTTT.